This section outlines one T cell receptor beta chain sequence together with its context. As processed by the authors: Amplification with reference gene primers provided the estimates of nucleated cell counts. Here immunoSEQ multiplex PCR was the method, and the copy in TCRdb shows in-frame clones only, minus some. The V and J calls and clone size are taken from that table; D and trimming were inferred from the DNA. The sample holds around 320,000 clones, approximately 90% seen once. This entry comes from a study of blood T cell repertoires in COVID-19. V was pared by 2 bases and J by 4 bases, with 6 bases between. This CDR3 contains 13 residues. CDR1 is KGHSH, CDR2 LQKENI, per germline.

The specimen sequenced was peripheral blood. V is TRBV18 and J is TRBJ1-5, with D unresolved. The TCR was taken from a woman aged 30 to 39 who had recovered from COVID-19. CDR3 loop: CASSPGQNQPQHF. CDR3 nucleotide sequence: TGTGCCAGCTCACCAGGGCAGAATCAGCCCCAGCATTTT.